Listed below are T cell receptor beta chains from one sample, sequenced in a study of blood T cell repertoires in COVID-19. Data came from immunoSEQ multiplex PCR; TCRdb stores just in-frame clones and leaves some out. The data show about 280,000 clones, with 85% seen just once and 2% to 3% held by the top ten. Material for sequencing was PBMCs or T cells enriched from blood (not recorded which). These receptors originate from a woman aged 45-65 years who had recovered from COVID-19. The conserved cysteine and the conserved F or W are not part of the CDR3 here. Clone size is not always given. Where it is, it says once, few, many or a class for expanded clones.

CDR3aa	len	abundance	v_gene	j_gene
ASSNRQDRYGYT	12	once	TRBV5-1	TRBJ1-2
ASAARLSNTEAF	12	.	TRBV13	TRBJ1-1
ASSWSGQGAGSPLH	14	.	TRBV5-1	TRBJ1-6
ASSPPGLAGLYEQY	14	once	TRBV3-1/TRBV3-2	TRBJ2-7
ASSSTSGGAQGEQF	14	.	TRBV7-2	TRBJ2-1
ASREANYGYT	10	.	TRBV28	TRBJ1-2
ASSSASGRVSNEQF	14	.	TRBV6-5	TRBJ2-1
ASSLEAVNQPQH	12	.	TRBV5-5	TRBJ1-5
ASSQQGTSGGNEQF	14	.	TRBV7-2	TRBJ2-1
ASSRTGLGDQPQH	13	.	TRBV4-1	TRBJ1-5
ASSQDRQGFRAKNIQY	16	.	TRBV4-3	TRBJ2-4
ASSKVGRRGLNVYEQY	16	.	TRBV5-4	TRBJ2-7
ASSPGGLDTEAF	12	.	TRBV11-2	TRBJ1-1
SVEDQGGGYT	10	.	TRBV29-1	TRBJ1-2
ASSVAQGPHSVDTQY	15	.	TRBV9	TRBJ2-3
ASSVRGNEQF	10	.	TRBV19	TRBJ2-1
ASSLGLATDTQY	12	.	TRBV7-2	TRBJ2-3
ASSLGDSFNEQF	12	.	TRBV5-1	TRBJ2-1
ASSLGGQNEQF	11	.	TRBV5-1	TRBJ2-1
ASRGTGVYGYT	11	.	TRBV12-3/TRBV12-4	TRBJ1-2
SVGGHGDTEAF	11	few	TRBV29-1	TRBJ1-1
ASSPQDYSYEQY	12	.	TRBV6-6	TRBJ2-7
ASSRQGYQPQH	11	.	TRBV6-2/TRBV6-3	TRBJ1-5
ASSRDSRGYGYT	12	.	TRBV6-5	TRBJ1-2
ASSQLLAGTSSYEQY	15	.	TRBV3-1/TRBV3-2	TRBJ2-7
ASSFRGGNQPQH	12	.	TRBV19	TRBJ1-5
AWSVPFRGQEAF	12	.	TRBV30	TRBJ1-1
ASSQLQGSSGANVLT	15	.	TRBV3-1/TRBV3-2	TRBJ2-6
ASSLFVPSGNTIY	13	.	TRBV5-5	TRBJ1-3
ASSADREDSNQPQH	14	few	TRBV2	TRBJ1-5
ASSARPVTGELF	12	few	TRBV11-2	TRBJ2-2
AIRTGTGSYEQY	12	once	TRBV10-3	TRBJ2-7
ASSYTSSGSPLH	12	.	TRBV6-5	TRBJ1-6
ASSQDHPGLLY	11	.	TRBV3-1/TRBV3-2	TRBJ2-4
ASSLGTGRTGELF	13	.	TRBV5-1	TRBJ2-2
ASRDSRGNTEAF	12	.	TRBV28	TRBJ1-1
ASSLEGGEQY	10	.	TRBV11-3	TRBJ2-7
ASSWDSSYEQY	11	many	TRBV7-9	TRBJ2-7
ASRHITGTGENEQF	14	.	TRBV5-5	TRBJ2-1
ASSERTGGWGYT	12	.	TRBV6-1	TRBJ1-2
ASSWGGEETQY	11	.	TRBV2	TRBJ2-5
ASSEQGGTDTIY	12	.	TRBV10-2	TRBJ1-3
ASSPRGTKTGELF	13	.	TRBV18	TRBJ2-2
ASSLPGRGETQY	12	.	TRBV4-2	TRBJ2-5
ASSDLRTGNTGELF	14	once	TRBV6-1	TRBJ2-2